The following is a T cell receptor (beta chain) sequence with its context. Losses at the gene ends were 2 bases for V and 7 bases for J; bases not matched to a gene: 4. This CDR3 spans 15 amino acids. Germline values: CDR1 MNHEY, CDR2 SVGAGI. In the original workflow: Amplified reference gene primers provided the basis for estimating nucleated cell counts. Using immunoSEQ multiplex PCR, the repertoire was profiled, and TCRdb retains in-frame clones only, with some absent. The V and J calls and clone size come from that table; D and trimming were worked out from the DNA. This sample yields approximately 250,000 clones, of which 80% to 90% are seen a single time; roughly 1.4% belongs to the top ten. The entry originates in a study of blood T cell repertoires in COVID-19.

This TCR was recovered from a woman aged 40 to 50 who had recovered from COVID-19. The chain links TRBV6-5 to TRBJ1-6; TRBD1 matches 8 bases. Sample: peripheral blood. The CDR3 nucleotides read TGTGCCAGCAGTTACGGACAGGGTGGGAATTCACCCCTCCACTTT. This encodes CASSYGQGGNSPLHF.